Presented here are 11 T cell receptor beta chains from one specimen sequenced in a study of a mutant IDH1 vaccine in newly diagnosed glioma. Regarding time point: baseline, week 1 (first vaccination visit). Treatment meaning: pre-vaccination baseline after standard-of-care therapy. Only in-frame clones appear in the TCRdb table, and some are missing; sequencing was by immunoSEQ multiplex PCR. Of 90,000 to 95,000 clones listed, about 80% are singletons. The sample here was PBMCs, taken from a glioma patient treated with radiotherapy, temozolomide or both. Receptors originate from a woman between 45 and 60 years old with glioma.

This rearrangement joins TRBV7-9 to TRBJ2-7, with 8 bases matching TRBD2. The CDR3 has 17 amino acids. Looked up from germline, CDR1 is SEHNR and CDR2 is FQNEAQ (reference sequence). V shed 1 base, J shed 1 base, and the junction held 9 bases outside the gene matches. Here the CDR3 reads CASSLEAGLVTSYEQYF. DNA for the CDR3: TGTGCCAGCAGCTTAGAGGCGGGACTAGTGACTTCCTACGAGCAGTACTTC. Together with reference TRBV7-9 and TRBJ2-7, the CDR3 gives the full variable domain: DTGVSQNPRHKITKRGQNVTFRCDPISEHNRLYWYRQTLGQGPEFLTYFQNEAQLEKSRLLSDRFSAERPKGSFSTLEIQRTEQGDSAMYLCASSLEAGLVTSYEQYFGPGTRLTVT.

This clone was counted only a few times. CDR3 bases: TGTGCCTGGAAACTACCGGGCTCCTATAATTCACCCCTCCACTTT. Encoded protein: CAWKLPGSYNSPLHF. V and J are TRBV30 and TRBJ1-6; D gene uncertain. Germline CDR1 and CDR2: GTSNPN and SVGIG (reference sequence). This CDR3 is built from 15 residues. V was clipped by 4 bases and J by 0 bases, with 10 bases between them. Combining the CDR3 with reference TRBV30 and TRBJ1-6 gives the whole variable domain SQTIHQWPATLVQPVGSPLSLECTVEGTSNPNLYWYRQAAGRGLQLLFYSVGIGQISSEVPQNLSASRPQDRQFILSSKKLLLSDSGFYLCAWKLPGSYNSPLHFGNGTRLTVT.

The chain is built from TRBV10-3 and TRBJ2-2, with D tentatively TRBD1 or TRBD2 (5 bases each). Deletions cut 6 bases from V and 3 bases from J, with 5 bases between. CDR3 size: 12 residues. The V gene's germline CDR1 is ENHRY and CDR2 SYGVKD. CDR3 coding DNA: TGTGCCATCAGGGGGGACACCGGGGAGCTGTTTTTT. This translates into CAIRGDTGELFF.

The rearrangement links TRBV11-3 to TRBJ1-6, with TRBD1 as a possible D gene (6 bases). The germline V and J ends were trimmed by 4 bases and 9 bases, with 19 bases remaining between them. Per germline, CDR1 SGHNT and CDR2 YENEEA. This CDR3 comprises 16 residues. The CDR3 sequence: CASSSREGTNISPLHF. CDR3 DNA sequence: TGTGCCAGCAGCTCGCGGGAGGGGACAAACATTTCACCCCTCCACTTT.

This clone has a handful of counts. This rearrangement joins TRBV10-3 to TRBJ1-2; 9 bases are shared with TRBD1. The germline CDR1 and CDR2 sequences are ENHRY and SYGVKD. The CDR3 sequence is 14 residues long. V was clipped by 8 bases and J by 6 bases; unmatched bases: 10. The CDR3, as DNA: TGTGCCATCGGGAGGGACAGGGCCCGCAATGGCTACACCTTC. It yields the protein CAIGRDRARNGYTF.

This clone was observed a few times. The chain couples TRBV5-6 to TRBJ1-4, with 7 bases that match TRBD1. The junction had 3 bases not matched to a gene; V was cut back by 5 bases and J by 2 bases. This CDR3 contains 14 residues. Germline CDR1 and CDR2: SGHDT and YYEEEE. This chain's CDR3 is CASRSDRTNEKLFF. Here the CDR3 DNA reads TGTGCCAGCAGATCGGACAGGACTAATGAAAAACTGTTTTTT.

The chain has TRBV7-9 and TRBJ1-2, with D unresolved. The V end lost 2 bases, the J end lost 9 bases, and 19 bases lay between the germline ends. This CDR3 spans 15 amino acids. CDR1 SEHNR and CDR2 FQNEAQ come from the germline V gene (reference sequence). The CDR3 loop reads CASSLRGPGFWSYTF. CDR3 DNA: TGTGCCAGCAGCTTAAGAGGCCCCGGGTTTTGGAGCTACACCTTC.

This chain uses TRBV27 with TRBJ2-3; the D is unclear. Germline V CDR1 and CDR2: MNHEY, SMNVEV (reference sequence). CDR3 length: 11 residues. Trimming stripped 8 bases from V and 7 bases from J, with 10 bases between. The CDR3 nucleotides are TGTGCCAGCCGATCCTTGAATACGCAGTATTTT. This sequence encodes CASRSLNTQYF.

CDR3 bases: TGTGCCAGCAGTGAGGAACTACGGGCAGCCTATGGCTACACCTTC. Its protein product is CASSEELRAAYGYTF. This chain links TRBV2 with TRBJ1-2; D is unclear. The CDR3 is 15 residues long. Germline V gene lookup returns CDR1 SNHLY and CDR2 FYNNEI. With 3 bases removed from V and 4 bases from J, the gap between germline ends came to 15 bases. Together with reference TRBV2 and TRBJ1-2, the CDR3 gives the full variable domain: EPEVTQTPSHQVTQMGQEVILRCVPISNHLYFYWYRQILGQKVEFLVSFYNNEISEKSEIFDDQFSVERPDGSNFTLKIRSTKLEDSAMYFCASSEELRAAYGYTFGSGTRLTVV.

This clone was observed once. The chain recombines TRBV27 with TRBJ2-1; 10 bases agree with TRBD1. Germline lookup yields CDR1 MNHEY and CDR2 SMNVEV (reference sequence). The CDR3 contains 15 residues. V was pared by 8 bases and J by 7 bases, with 11 bases of the junction left unmatched. In DNA, the CDR3 is TGTGCCAGCCGTAGACAGGGGGCTATTAGTAATGAGCAGTTCTTC. This sequence encodes CASRRQGAISNEQFF.

The chain links TRBV5-4 to TRBJ1-2, with no clear D. Trimming stripped 4 bases from V and 0 bases from J, with 10 bases between. The CDR3 has 14 residues. Per germline, CDR1 SGHNT and CDR2 YYREEE (reference sequence). The CDR3 DNA is TGTGCCAGCAGCCCCGTGAGGACTAACTATGGCTACACCTTC. This translates into CASSPVRTNYGYTF.